These 15 T cell receptor beta chains were all obtained from the same sample, sequenced in a study of blood T cells in healthy people across ages. A sample-barcoded 5' primer and a J-beta primer mix were used in a second PCR of about 7 to 11 cycles. TCRdb reprocessed the 5' RACE reads with MiXCR, giving one entry per CDR3 protein. The sample yields over 500,000 distinct CDR3 sequences, 40% to 65% seen once. Specimen: blood. The receptors shown here come from a woman of 80 years or more in good health.

Details on this clonotype: A much larger clone sits a single nucleotide away, making a read error possible. This rearrangement joins TRBV5-1 to TRBJ2-5; D may be TRBD2 (6 bases). The CDR3 consists of 12 residues. V lost 0 bases to trimming and J lost 11 bases, with 11 bases between them. From germline, CDR1 is SGHRS and CDR2 YFSETQ. CDR3 in DNA: TGCGCCAGCAGCTTGGAGCGGGCGGAGCAGTACTTC. This translates into CASSLERAEQYF.

This clonotype was recorded once. The genes are TRBV20-1 and TRBJ2-2, with D maybe TRBD2 (5 bases). V was pared by 5 bases and J by 3 bases, with 13 bases between. The CDR3 has 14 residues. CDR1 is DFQATT, CDR2 SNEGSKA, per germline (reference sequence). The CDR3 region has the DNA TGCAGTGCTCGGGGAGCCATGGACACCGGGGAGCTGTTTTTT. Encoded protein: CSARGAMDTGELFF.

At least ten counts were recorded for this clonotype. The chain uses TRBV14 and TRBJ1-2; 7 bases are shared with TRBD1. The CDR3 has 15 amino acids. Trimming took 0 bases from V and 8 from J; bases not matched to a gene: 9. Germline V CDR1 and CDR2: SGHDN, FVKESK. The CDR3 bases are TGTGCCAGCAGCCAAGAAGTGGGCAGGGGGGACGGCTACACCTTC. Protein sequence: CASSQEVGRGDGYTF.

This clonotype has a handful of counts. Compared with germline, one end of the junction differs, possibly owing to a read error. The chain is built from TRBV29-1 and TRBJ2-4; tentatively, D is TRBD1 or TRBD2 (5 bases each). This CDR3 region has 15 residues. The germline CDR1 and CDR2 sequences are SQVTM and ANQGSEA. For the CDR3, the DNA is TGCAGCGTTGAAGGGGGCAGGCTAGCCACAAACATTCAGTACTTC. Protein sequence: CSVEGGRLATNIQYF.

In this sample, this clonotype turned up many times. J is TRBJ2-7 and V is TRBV29-1; D not resolved. The CDR3 totals 10 residues. With 5 bases removed from V and 3 bases from J, the gap between germline ends came to 5 bases. Per the germline V gene, CDR1 is SQVTM and CDR2 is ANQGSEA. The DNA for the CDR3 is TGCAGCGTTAGCGACTACGAGCAGTACTTC. Amino acids: CSVSDYEQYF.

Details on this clonotype: This could be a read error, since a much larger clone is one nucleotide away. This chain joins TRBV20-1 and TRBJ2-1; D might be TRBD2 (5 bases). The CDR3 consists of 14 residues. The V gene's germline CDR1 is DFQATT and CDR2 SNEGSKA (reference sequence). Here the CDR3 reads CGARAASSYNEQFF. The CDR3 DNA reads as TGCGGTGCTAGAGCGGCGAGCTCCTACAATGAGCAGTTCTTC.

This clonotype was seen more than once but under ten times. The rearrangement uses TRBV7-3 and TRBJ2-5, with 8 nucleotides matching TRBD2. The CDR3 is made up of 15 amino acids. The junction had 15 bases not matched to a gene; V was cut back by 4 bases and J by 11 bases. Germline V gene data show CDR1 as SGHTA and CDR2 as FQGTGA. CDR3 DNA: TGTGCCAGCAGCTCCACGGGGGGGCTCGACAATGAGCAGTACTTC. It specifies CASSSTGGLDNEQYF.

The J gene is TRBJ2-5, the V gene TRBV20-1; a weak D match, TRBD1 (5 bases). The V and J ends lost 4 bases and 2 bases respectively, with 11 bases between them. From germline, CDR1 is DFQATT and CDR2 SNEGSKA (reference sequence). This CDR3 comprises 13 residues. As DNA, the CDR3 is TGCAGTGCTATGTGGGGCCTACAAGAGACCCAGTACTTC. Translation gives CSAMWGLQETQYF.

The chain has TRBV7-2 and TRBJ2-3; D uncertain. V lost 7 bases and J 6 bases, leaving 11 bases between the germline ends. The CDR3 has 12 amino acids. Germline CDR1 reads SGHTA; CDR2 reads FQGNSA. DNA for the CDR3: TGTGCCAGCACCGCATTTATGGATACGCAGTATTTT. The encoded protein is CASTAFMDTQYF.

This clonotype has a handful of counts. V and J are TRBV6-2 or TRBV6-3 and TRBJ1-1; unclear D gene. The CDR3 has 14 residues. V lost 8 bases to trimming and J lost 0 bases, with 13 bases between them. The germline CDR1 and CDR2 sequences are MNHEY and SVGEGT. DNA of the CDR3: TGTGCCAGCGATGAGCCAGCAATGAACACTGAAGCTTTCTTT. It translates to CASDEPAMNTEAFF.

Details on this clonotype: A much larger clone differs by one base, so this may be a read error. This chain uses TRBV20-1 with TRBJ2-1; 8 bases are a match to TRBD2. The V segment lost 5 bases and the J segment 5 bases; nucleotides outside the gene matches: 8. Germline CDR1 DFQATT, CDR2 SNEGSKA (reference sequence). The CDR3 spans 14 residues. The CDR3 spells CSAPRGAGDNEQFF. CDR3 coding DNA: TGCAGTGCTCCTCGCGGAGCGGGAGACAATGAGCAGTTCTTC.

The chain joins TRBV5-1 to TRBJ2-7; TRBD1 matches at 8 bases. V trimming: 4 bases; J trimming: 1 base; junction bases outside the gene matches: 7. Germline CDR1 SGHRS, CDR2 YFSETQ. CDR3 length: 15 amino acids. DNA for the CDR3: TGCGCCAGCAGCGGGACAGGACTGCTATCCTACGAGCAGTACTTC. Its translation is CASSGTGLLSYEQYF.

V gene TRBV12-3 or TRBV12-4 combines with J gene TRBJ1-1; D might be TRBD1 (5 bases). Between the trimmed V and J ends, which lost 2 bases and 4 bases, there was a span of 8 bases. The CDR3 runs 13 residues. The CDR3 DNA sequence: TGTGCCAGCAGTTTAACAGACAGCACTGAAGCTTTCTTT. Residues: CASSLTDSTEAFF.

This clonotype has only one observation. The chain is built from TRBV7-8 and TRBJ2-3; no clear D gene. Germline CDR1 is SGHVS and CDR2 is FQNEAQ. This CDR3 region has 13 residues. Trimming left V 5 bases short and J 3 bases short, with 9 bases between. CDR3 nucleotide sequence: TGTGCCAGCAGCGTACAGCTTACAGATACGCAGTATTTT. The encoded protein is CASSVQLTDTQYF.

This clonotype has a count of ten or more. The gene calls are TRBV7-9 and TRBJ2-7; D uncertain. This CDR3 has 11 residues. Per the germline V gene, CDR1 is SEHNR and CDR2 is FQNEAQ (reference sequence). Trimming pared 3 bases from V and 9 bases from J, leaving 9 bases between. CDR3 residues: CASSFSVVQYF. DNA for the CDR3: TGTGCCAGCAGCTTTAGTGTTGTGCAGTACTTC.